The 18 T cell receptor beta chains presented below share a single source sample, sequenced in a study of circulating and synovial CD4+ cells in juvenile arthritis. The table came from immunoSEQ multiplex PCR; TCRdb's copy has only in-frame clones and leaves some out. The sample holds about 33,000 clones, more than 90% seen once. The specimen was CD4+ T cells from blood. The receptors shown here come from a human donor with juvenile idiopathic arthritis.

CDR3 sequence: CASSAGFWDYGYTF. In DNA form, the CDR3 reads TGTGCCAGCAGTGCAGGGTTCTGGGACTATGGCTACACCTTC. The V gene is TRBV6-1, the J gene TRBJ1-2, with D perhaps matching TRBD1 (5 bases). Looked up from germline, CDR1 is MNHNS and CDR2 is SASEGT. V dropped 4 bases and J dropped 3 bases, with 12 bases sitting between them. CDR3 length equals 14 residues.

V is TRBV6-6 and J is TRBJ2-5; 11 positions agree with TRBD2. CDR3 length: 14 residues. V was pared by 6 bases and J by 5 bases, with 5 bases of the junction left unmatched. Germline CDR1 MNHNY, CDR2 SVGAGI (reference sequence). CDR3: CASRTSGELETQYF. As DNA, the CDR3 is TGTGCCAGCAGGACTAGCGGGGAATTGGAGACCCAGTACTTC.

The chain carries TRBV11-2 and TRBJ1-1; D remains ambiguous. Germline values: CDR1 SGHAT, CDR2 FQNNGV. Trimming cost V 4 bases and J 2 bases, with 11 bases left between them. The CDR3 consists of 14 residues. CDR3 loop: CASSYRGANTEAFF. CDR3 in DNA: TGTGCCAGCAGCTACCGAGGAGCAAACACTGAAGCTTTCTTT.

The DNA for the CDR3 is TGTGCCAGCAGCCATGTCGAGGGACAGGGCAATGAGCAGTTCTTC. Translated, it gives CASSHVEGQGNEQFF. This sequence joins TRBV4-2 and TRBJ2-1; 9 bases fit TRBD1. Germline assignment: CDR1 LGHNA and CDR2 YNFKEQ. V shed 3 bases and J 6 bases; nucleotides not matched to a gene: 6. The CDR3 is 15 amino acids.

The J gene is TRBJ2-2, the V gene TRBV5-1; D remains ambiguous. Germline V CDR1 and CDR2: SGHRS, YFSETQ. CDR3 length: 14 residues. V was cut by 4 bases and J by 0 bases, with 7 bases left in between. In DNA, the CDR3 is TGCGCCAGCAGCCCCGACACGAACACCGGGGAGCTGTTTTTT. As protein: CASSPDTNTGELFF.

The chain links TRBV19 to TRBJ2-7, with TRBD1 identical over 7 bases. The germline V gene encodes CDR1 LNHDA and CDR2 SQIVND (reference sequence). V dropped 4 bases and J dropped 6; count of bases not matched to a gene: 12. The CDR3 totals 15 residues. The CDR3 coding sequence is TGTGCCAGTAGTAGTGGACCCGGGACAGCATCCGAGCAGTACTTC. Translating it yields CASSSGPGTASEQYF.

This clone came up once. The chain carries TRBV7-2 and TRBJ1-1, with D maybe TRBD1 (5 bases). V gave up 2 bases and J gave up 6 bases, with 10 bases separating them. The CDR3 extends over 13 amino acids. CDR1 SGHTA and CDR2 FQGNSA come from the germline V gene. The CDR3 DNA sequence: TGTGCCAGCAGCTTACAGGGAGGAGCTGAAGCTTTCTTT. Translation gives CASSLQGGAEAFF.

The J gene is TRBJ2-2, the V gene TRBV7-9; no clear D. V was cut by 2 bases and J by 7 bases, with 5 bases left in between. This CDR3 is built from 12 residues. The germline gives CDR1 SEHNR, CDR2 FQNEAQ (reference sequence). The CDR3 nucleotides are TGTGCCAGCAGCTTATCTTTCGGGGAGCTGTTTTTT. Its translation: CASSLSFGELFF.

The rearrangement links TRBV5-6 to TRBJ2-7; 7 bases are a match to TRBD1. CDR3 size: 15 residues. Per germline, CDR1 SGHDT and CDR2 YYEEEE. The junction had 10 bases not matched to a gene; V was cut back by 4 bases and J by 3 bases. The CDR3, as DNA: TGTGCCAGCAGCAGTAGACAGGGTTCTCTCTACGAGCAGTACTTC. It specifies CASSSRQGSLYEQYF. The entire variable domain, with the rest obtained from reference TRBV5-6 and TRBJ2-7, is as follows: DAGVTQSPTHLIKTRGQQVTLRCSPKSGHDTVSWYQQALGQGPQFIFQYYEEEERQRGNFPDRFSGHQFPNYSSELNVNALLLGDSALYLCASSSRQGSLYEQYFGPGTRLTVT.

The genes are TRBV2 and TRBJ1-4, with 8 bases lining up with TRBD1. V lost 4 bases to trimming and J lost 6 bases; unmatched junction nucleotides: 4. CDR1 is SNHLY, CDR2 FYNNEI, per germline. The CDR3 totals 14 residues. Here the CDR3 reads CASSGRTGYEKLFF. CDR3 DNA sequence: TGTGCCAGCAGTGGGCGGACAGGGTATGAAAAACTGTTTTTT.

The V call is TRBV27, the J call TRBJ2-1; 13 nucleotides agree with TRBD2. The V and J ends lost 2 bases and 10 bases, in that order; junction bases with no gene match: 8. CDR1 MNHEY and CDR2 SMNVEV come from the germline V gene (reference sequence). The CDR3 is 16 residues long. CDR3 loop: CASSLVTSGGASEQFF. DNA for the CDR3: TGTGCCAGCAGTTTAGTAACTAGCGGGGGGGCGAGCGAGCAGTTCTTC.

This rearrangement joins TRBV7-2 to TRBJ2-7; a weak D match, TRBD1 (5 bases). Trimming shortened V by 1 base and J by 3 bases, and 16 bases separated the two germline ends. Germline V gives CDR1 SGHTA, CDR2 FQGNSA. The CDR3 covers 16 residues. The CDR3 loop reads CASSLGPGKVNYEQYF. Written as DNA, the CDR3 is TGTGCCAGCAGCTTAGGGCCAGGGAAGGTTAACTACGAGCAGTACTTC.

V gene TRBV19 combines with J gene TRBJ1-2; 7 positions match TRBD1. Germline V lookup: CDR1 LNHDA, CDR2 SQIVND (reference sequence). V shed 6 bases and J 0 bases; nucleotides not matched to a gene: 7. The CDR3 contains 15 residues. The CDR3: CASSLWDRPNYGYTF. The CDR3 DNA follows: TGTGCCAGTAGCCTCTGGGACAGACCTAACTATGGCTACACCTTC.

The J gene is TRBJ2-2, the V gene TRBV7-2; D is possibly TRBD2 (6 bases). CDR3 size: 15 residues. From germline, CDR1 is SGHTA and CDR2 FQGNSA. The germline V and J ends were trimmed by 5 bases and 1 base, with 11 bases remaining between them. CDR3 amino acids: CASSRRGLNTGELFF. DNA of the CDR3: TGTGCCAGCAGCCGGCGGGGCTTGAACACCGGGGAGCTGTTTTTT.

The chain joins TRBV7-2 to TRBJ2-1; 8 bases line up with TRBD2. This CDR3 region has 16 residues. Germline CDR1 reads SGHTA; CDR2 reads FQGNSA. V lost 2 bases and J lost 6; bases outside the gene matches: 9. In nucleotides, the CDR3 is TGTGCCAGCAGCTTACGGTCCGGGGGGGCCTCCAATGAGCAGTTCTTC. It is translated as CASSLRSGGASNEQFF.

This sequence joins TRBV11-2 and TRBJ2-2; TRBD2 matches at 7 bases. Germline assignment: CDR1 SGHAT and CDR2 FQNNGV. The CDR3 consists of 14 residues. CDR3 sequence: CASSGRGQTGELFF. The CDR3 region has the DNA TGTGCTTCTAGCGGTAGGGGCCAAACCGGGGAGCTGTTTTTT.

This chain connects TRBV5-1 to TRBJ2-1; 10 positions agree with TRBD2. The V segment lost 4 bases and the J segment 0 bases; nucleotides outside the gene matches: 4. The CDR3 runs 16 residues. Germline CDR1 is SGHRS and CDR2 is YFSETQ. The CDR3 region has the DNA TGCGCCAGCAGCACGAGGACTAGCGGCTCCTACAATGAGCAGTTCTTC. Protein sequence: CASSTRTSGSYNEQFF.

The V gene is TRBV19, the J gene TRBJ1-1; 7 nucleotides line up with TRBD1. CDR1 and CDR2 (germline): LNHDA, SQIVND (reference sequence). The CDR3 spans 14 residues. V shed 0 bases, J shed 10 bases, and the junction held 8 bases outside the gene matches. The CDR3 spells CASSIEGTVRGAFF. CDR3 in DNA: TGTGCCAGTAGTATAGAGGGGACAGTGAGAGGAGCTTTCTTT.